One T cell receptor (delta chain) is described in this entry. The antigen remains unidentified. This sample was taken from a study of Vδ1+ human thymocytes. The template was reverse-transcribed extracted RNA. Multiplex PCR used pooled V-gene forward primers and a constant-region reverse primer to amplify CDR3s. TCRdb re-called clones from the multiplex PCR reads via CATT. Of roughly 76,000 delta-chain clones listed, approximately 37% are singletons. This CDR3 has 23 amino acids. V shed 1 base and J shed 0 bases, with 33 bases lying between them. Germline CDR1 and CDR2: TSWWSYY and QGS. Study-wide results and limits: In the thymus, TRG and TRD repertoires looked highly polyclonal with Gaussian CDR3 lengths.

Sequenced: Vdelta1+ gamma-delta thymocytes from the thymus. Subset here: FACS-sorted CD3+ TCRalphabeta- TCRVdelta1+ TCRVdelta2- thymocytes. This sequence was found in a boy under two years old who had congenital heart surgery. The chain recombines TRDV1 with TRDJ1; D may be TRDD3 (6 bases). CDR3 DNA sequence: TGTGCTCTTGGGGAACACTCTTTTCCCAACATTGTGGCGGGGATCGGGTACACCGATAAACTCATCTTT. Its translation: CALGEHSFPNIVAGIGYTDKLIF.